The TCR beta chain under discussion was sequenced for a study of T cells after yellow fever vaccination. A process of 5'RACE template switching, which added a universal primer site and UMIs, was used to make TCR cDNA. TCRdb analysed the 5' RACE reads with MiXCR anew, one entry per CDR3 protein. The table shows 200,000 to 300,000 distinct CDR3 sequences, with about 3.7% occurring only once. Study-level results: Only a minor proportion of clonotypes was detected across both CD4 and CD8 compartments. Peaking faster, on day 5 versus 15, the secondary response was nonetheless weaker. The booster response re-showed most primary clones: around 96% CD4, almost 90% CD8.

This clonotype was seen ten or more times. Its target is unknown. V lost 1 base, J lost 2 bases, and 1 base stayed unmatched. This CDR3 is 14 amino acids long. The V gene's germline CDR1 is DFQATT and CDR2 SNEGSKA (reference sequence). The rearrangement links TRBV20-1 to TRBJ1-2, with 10 nucleotides matching TRBD1. The receptor was isolated from a man aged 18 to 35 who received the YFV17D yellow fever vaccine. This specimen was PBMCs, taken 15 days after the yellow fever booster vaccination. DNA of the CDR3: TGCAGTGCTAGAGGGGACAGGGGAAACTATGGCTACACCTTC. Protein product: CSARGDRGNYGYTF.